This T cell receptor (beta chain) was observed in a study of T cells in Graves' hyperthyroidism and ophthalmopathy. Findings of the study overall: In blood, most of the thyroid clonotypes expanded above 0.001 were also present.

This CDR3 is built from 15 residues. V was clipped by 6 bases and J by 2 bases, with 18 bases between them. Germline CDR1 is DFQATT and CDR2 is SNEGSKA (reference sequence). RNA transcripts served as the template for amplifying TCR beta CDR3 regions. Initially, a first-round RT-PCR of the TCR CDR3 employed the HTBI primer set. A single record per CDR3 protein comes from TCRdb applying MiXCR to the multiplex PCR reads. Of approximately 600,000 distinct CDR3 sequences in the sample, about 16% were seen once. This clonotype was counted many times. The antigen is unknown. Absent ophthalmopathy progression within 18 months defined stable Graves' hyperthyroidism. Uncontrolled infection, other autoimmune disease, pregnancy or lactation excluded patients. Diagnoses were made from clinical symptoms, serum measures (thyroxine and TRAb), thyroid ultrasound and orbital computed tomography.

This chain connects TRBV20-1 to TRBJ2-3, with D possibly matching TRBD1 (5 bases). The source of this sequence is a woman in her thirties with Graves' hyperthyroidism. The sequencing sample was made of blood. CDR3 protein: CSAALRDRNTDTQYF. In DNA, the CDR3 is TGCAGTGCCGCTCTACGAGACAGAAACACAGATACGCAGTATTTT.